This TCR beta chain was captured in a study of identical twins. Trimming removed 4 bases from V and 2 bases from J; junction bases left unmatched: 8. CDR1 SGHRS and CDR2 YFSETQ come from the germline V gene. CDR3 length: 16 residues. This clonotype was seen a handful of times. The antigen remains unidentified. TCRdb processed the 5' RACE reads anew with MiXCR; each CDR3 protein has one entry. The top ten clones hold about 0.99% of a sample with roughly 540,000 distinct CDR3 sequences, about 20% of them seen once. Study findings and constraints: The abundant beta clonotypes from cord blood had fewer insertions, and memory repertoires had none of this.

This sample also belongs to another study, concerning T cells expressing NK-cell markers. From that second work: Underlying the TCR beta repertoires were sorted CD3+CD56+NKG2C+, CD3+CD56+NKG2C- and CD3+CD56-NKG2C+ T cells. HCMV seropositivity marked most of the eight sequenced donors; one was seronegative.

The chain is built from TRBV5-1 and TRBJ2-3; 9 nucleotides agree with TRBD1. Source material: CD4+ T cells sorted from blood. The receptor comes from a woman under 30 in good health. Here the CDR3 DNA reads TGCGCCAGCAGCCCGTGGGGACAGGGAGTCACAGATACGCAGTATTTT. It codes for CASSPWGQGVTDTQYF.